This TCR beta chain is from a study of cytomegalovirus exposure and HLA in healthy donors. Study results and limitations: Of the V segments, some could not be distinguished, including TRBV6-2 and TRBV6-3, and were excluded.

In regard to this clone: Its antigen is not identified.

CDR1 and CDR2 (germline): MRHNA, SNTAGT. The length of the CDR3 is 15 residues. J lost 9 bases, V lost 0 bases, and 5 bases had no gene match. The PCR had 60 Vbeta and 13 Jbeta primers. TCRdb's copy holds only in-frame clones and misses some; the assay was immunoSEQ multiplex PCR. The profile shows about 190,000 clones, approximately 79% of them singletons. The source material was PBMCs. The source is a man aged 35 to 55 in good health and CMV-seropositive. The V gene is TRBV6-4, the J gene TRBJ2-4; TRBD2 matches at 10 bases. For the CDR3, the DNA is TGTGCCAGCAGTGACTCGACTAGCGGGCCCGGCATTCAGTACTTC. It translates to CASSDSTSGPGIQYF.